This T cell receptor beta chain originates from a study of metastatic and nonmetastatic thyroid tumors. As processed by the authors: What underpinned the distant-metastasis classifier for papillary thyroid cancer was the set of CDR3 differences across clinicopathological groups. TCRdb re-called the PCR reads with MiXCR. These V and J calls derive from TCRdb rather than the authors' analysis. The data show roughly 20,000 clones, roughly 38% seen once. With regard to this clone: Antigen: not known.

This CDR3 contains 13 residues. The ends were cut back, 6 bases at V and 2 bases at J, with 14 bases in the middle. Germline CDR1 reads DFQATT; CDR2 reads SNEGSKA (reference sequence). Whole-study findings and limits: Relative to benign nodules, malignant thyroid tumors were reportedly characterized by significantly elevated TCR beta diversity in blood and tumor.

None of the patients had undergone any treatment ahead of thyroid surgery. The specimen was tumor tissue. The origin of this receptor is a female donor with papillary thyroid cancer or a benign thyroid nodule (not recorded which). Some clones in this sample may be carry-over from other donors' samples. The J gene is TRBJ2-7, the V gene TRBV20-1; D is unresolved. For the CDR3, the DNA is TGCAGTGCAACACGTCAGTCAACCTACGAGCAGTACTTC. Residues: CSATRQSTYEQYF.